These 31 T cell receptor beta chains share one sample of origin, sequenced in a study of PD-1 blockade in classical Hodgkin lymphoma. The method was immunoSEQ multiplex PCR; TCRdb's version includes in-frame clones alone and lacks a portion of them. The table lists some 96,000 clones, roughly 79% of them singletons. Exposure to brentuximab vedotin varied, and each patient had relapsed following autologous stem cell transplantation. The source was peripheral blood mononuclear cells (PBMCs), collected before the second cycle of nivolumab. All receptors come from a human donor with classical Hodgkin lymphoma.

This CDR3 reads CASSLDHRLAGNEQFF. The CDR3 bases are TGTGCCAGCAGCTTAGACCATCGACTAGCGGGGAATGAGCAGTTCTTC. The chain joins TRBV11-2 to TRBJ2-1, with 11 bases fitting TRBD2. After removal of 0 bases from V and 7 bases from J, the junction contained 5 bases not matched to a gene. The germline V gene encodes CDR1 SGHAT and CDR2 FQNNGV. The CDR3 is made up of 16 amino acids.

The CDR3 DNA follows: TGTGCCTGGAGAACCGGTGGGGATACGCAGTATTTT. Translated, it gives CAWRTGGDTQYF. The chain has TRBV30 and TRBJ2-3; D is uncertain. This CDR3 spans 12 amino acids. Trimming removed 3 bases from V and 6 bases from J, with 10 bases in between. From germline, CDR1 is GTSNPN and CDR2 SVGIG (reference sequence).

This clone was picked up one time. V gene TRBV4-2 combines with J gene TRBJ2-7; the match to TRBD2 covers 13 bases. This CDR3 has 17 amino acids. The germline CDR1 and CDR2 sequences are LGHNA and YNFKEQ. J gave up 2 bases and V 4 bases, and 8 bases lay outside the gene matches. This CDR3 is CASSREGTSGNPYEQYF. CDR3 nucleotides: TGTGCCAGCAGCCGGGAAGGGACTAGCGGGAACCCCTACGAGCAGTACTTC.

The chain is built from TRBV28 and TRBJ1-5; D remains unclear. The CDR3 loop spans 13 amino acids. V was cut by 5 bases and J by 4 bases, with 9 bases left in between. Germline V gene data show CDR1 as MDHEN and CDR2 as SYDVKM. The CDR3 here is CASSPPGNQPQHF. CDR3 DNA: TGTGCCAGCAGTCCCCCGGGGAATCAGCCCCAGCATTTT. Full variable domain (rest looked up from reference TRBV28 and TRBJ1-5): DVKVTQSSRYLVKRTGEKVFLECVQDMDHENMFWYRQDPGLGLRLIYFSYDVKMKEKGDIPEGYSVSREKKERFSLILESASTNQTSMYLCASSPPGNQPQHFGDGTRLSIL.

The genes are TRBV25-1 and TRBJ1-1; possibly TRBD1 for D (5 bases). Trimming shortened V by 1 base and J by 3 bases, and 6 bases separated the two germline ends. The CDR3 is 13 amino acids. Germline CDR1 and CDR2: MGHDK and SYGVNS. The CDR3 protein is CASSESGYTEAFF. Here the CDR3 DNA reads TGTGCCAGCAGTGAATCAGGGTACACTGAAGCTTTCTTT.

The chain carries TRBV5-1 and TRBJ2-5; TRBD1 is a possible D gene (6 bases). The V end was cut by 0 bases, the J end by 1 base, with 10 bases between. CDR1 and CDR2 (germline): SGHRS, YFSETQ. The CDR3 extends over 15 amino acids. CDR3 nucleotide sequence: TGCGCCAGCAGCTTGGGGGACAACGCCCAAGAGACCCAGTACTTC. Translation: CASSLGDNAQETQYF.

The rearrangement links TRBV5-4 to TRBJ2-7, with TRBD1 identical over 8 bases. CDR1 and CDR2 from the germline V gene are SGHNT and YYREEE (reference sequence). J lost 1 base, V lost 0 bases, and 6 bases had no gene match. The length of the CDR3 is 16 residues. CDR3 in DNA: TGTGCCAGCAGCTTGGGCGCAGGGGGCGTGTCCTACGAGCAGTACTTC. This translates into CASSLGAGGVSYEQYF.

The chain employs TRBV27 and TRBJ2-7; D possibly corresponds to TRBD1 (5 bases). Germline CDR1 is MNHEY and CDR2 is SMNVEV (reference sequence). V lost 3 bases to trimming and J lost 7 bases, with 13 bases between them. The CDR3 spans 13 residues. CDR3 sequence: CASSFLSGWEQYF. CDR3 DNA sequence: TGTGCCAGCAGTTTCCTTTCAGGGTGGGAGCAGTACTTC.

This clone appeared a single time. V and J are TRBV7-8 and TRBJ2-1; D remains unclear. Germline-derived CDR1 and CDR2 are SGHVS and FQNEAQ. Trimming removed 0 bases at V and 8 bases at J, with 11 bases between. The CDR3 consists of 14 residues. CDR3 DNA sequence: TGTGCCAGCAGCTTAGCCCAGGTGATCGATGAGCAGTTCTTC. Amino acid sequence: CASSLAQVIDEQFF.

This clone turned up a few times. CDR3: CATSSALTSPRYEQYF. The CDR3 nucleotides read TGTGCCACCAGCAGCGCCTTAACTAGCCCCCGCTACGAGCAGTACTTC. The rearrangement joins TRBV15 to TRBJ2-7, with a weak D call TRBD2 (6 bases). The germline V gene has CDR1 LNHNV and CDR2 YYDKDF (reference sequence). The CDR3 consists of 16 residues. Trimming pared 3 bases from V and 3 bases from J, leaving 18 bases between.

The chain combines TRBV10-3 with TRBJ2-1, with a tentative D call TRBD2 (5 bases). There are 11 residues in the CDR3. Germline values: CDR1 ENHRY, CDR2 SYGVKD. The ends were cut back, 3 bases at V and 10 bases at J, with 7 bases in the middle. The CDR3 loop reads CAISEIAEQFF. The CDR3 nucleotides are TGTGCCATCAGTGAAATAGCGGAGCAGTTCTTC.

Only a few counts were recorded for this clone. The V gene is TRBV29-1, the J gene TRBJ1-4, with 7 bases that match TRBD1. Trimming removed 7 bases from V and 4 bases from J; junction bases left unmatched: 3. The CDR3 spans 12 residues. Germline assignment: CDR1 SQVTM and CDR2 ANQGSEA. This CDR3 is CSGQGNNEKLFF. CDR3 nucleotides: TGCAGCGGACAGGGAAATAATGAAAAACTGTTTTTT. The full variable domain, rest sourced from reference TRBV29-1 and TRBJ1-4, is SAVISQKPSRDICQRGTSLTIQCQVDSQVTMMFWYRQQPGQSLTLIATANQGSEATYESGFVIDKFPISRPNLTFSTLTVSNMSPEDSSIYLCSGQGNNEKLFFGSGTQLSVL.

The gene calls are TRBV6-5 and TRBJ2-7; D uncertain. There are 14 residues in the CDR3. Germline V lookup: CDR1 MNHEY, CDR2 SVGAGI. V was shortened by 4 bases and J by 7 bases, with 17 bases between the two germline ends. CDR3 sequence: CASSSPGLKGEQYF. Here the CDR3 DNA reads TGTGCCAGCAGTTCTCCGGGCCTGAAGGGAGAGCAGTACTTC.

In its sample, this clone was seen once. This CDR3 is CAIRTSGSSNEQFF. The CDR3 nucleotides read TGTGCCATCAGAACCAGCGGGAGTTCCAATGAGCAGTTCTTC. The chain joins TRBV10-3 to TRBJ2-1; 8 bases fit TRBD2. With 6 bases clipped from V and 6 bases from J, the junction kept 7 bases outside the gene matches. Germline CDR1 ENHRY, CDR2 SYGVKD. This CDR3 spans 14 amino acids.

V usage is TRBV9 and J usage is TRBJ2-3; D perhaps matches TRBD1 (7 bases). Trimming took off 4 bases at V and 3 bases at J, with 15 bases between the two ends. The germline gives CDR1 SGDLS, CDR2 YYNGEE. This CDR3 has 15 amino acids. CDR3 sequence (DNA): TGTGCCAGCAGCACCCGACAGGGAGGTACAGATACGCAGTATTTT. It specifies CASSTRQGGTDTQYF. Drawing the rest from reference TRBV9 and TRBJ2-3, the complete variable domain is DSGVTQTPKHLITATGQRVTLRCSPRSGDLSVYWYQQSLDQGLQFLIQYYNGEERAKGNILERFSAQQFPDLHSELNLSSLELGDSALYFCASSTRQGGTDTQYFGPGTRLTVL.

Only a few counts were recorded for this clone. This chain links TRBV30 with TRBJ2-7; no firm D call. The CDR3 runs to 11 residues. V was trimmed by 3 bases and J by 10 bases, leaving 13 bases between them. The germline gives CDR1 GTSNPN, CDR2 SVGIG (reference sequence). CDR3 sequence reads: CAWSRRLVQYF. Written as DNA, the CDR3 is TGTGCCTGGAGCCGACGGTTAGTCCAGTACTTC.

This sequence joins TRBV5-4 and TRBJ1-4; D may be TRBD1 (5 bases). V shed 5 bases and J shed 3 bases, with 11 bases lying between them. Germline CDR1 and CDR2: SGHNT and YYREEE (reference sequence). The CDR3 is 14 amino acids. In nucleotides, the CDR3 is TGTGCCAGCAGTCGGGGGGGAGCTAATGAAAAACTGTTTTTT. It translates to CASSRGGANEKLFF.

This chain joins TRBV10-1 and TRBJ2-1; D is unclear. V was clipped by 3 bases and J by 4 bases, with 19 bases between them. The germline CDR1 and CDR2 sequences are WNHNN and SYGVQD (reference sequence). The CDR3 spans 17 residues. The CDR3 sequence is CASSENPNPLGYNEQFF. The CDR3 DNA is TGCGCCAGCAGTGAAAATCCGAACCCTTTGGGTTACAATGAGCAGTTCTTC.

The chain couples TRBV18 to TRBJ1-1, with D possibly matching TRBD1 (6 bases). The V and J ends lost 0 bases and 5 bases respectively, with 16 bases between them. The germline CDR1 and CDR2 sequences are KGHSH and LQKENI. CDR3 length: 16 residues. As DNA, the CDR3 is TGTGCCAGCTCACCACCCCAGGGGAGGAAGGAAACTGAAGCTTTCTTT. Translation gives CASSPPQGRKETEAFF. Variable domain in full (rest from reference TRBV18 and TRBJ1-1): NAGVMQNPRHLVRRRGQEARLRCSPMKGHSHVYWYRQLPEEGLKFMVYLQKENIIDESGMPKERFSAEFPKEGPSILRIQQVVRGDSAAYFCASSPPQGRKETEAFFGQGTRLTVV.

The chain has TRBV2 and TRBJ2-7, with TRBD2 identical over 7 bases. Looked up from germline, CDR1 is SNHLY and CDR2 is FYNNEI. Trimming took 6 bases from V and 5 from J; bases not matched to a gene: 7. The CDR3 loop spans 13 amino acids. CDR3 bases: TGTGCCAGCAGATCCGAAGGGAGGGACGAGCAGTACTTC. This sequence encodes CASRSEGRDEQYF.

The chain is built from TRBV28 and TRBJ2-1, with 9 bases that match TRBD2. Germline values: CDR1 MDHEN, CDR2 SYDVKM. The CDR3 contains 15 residues. The ends lost 8 bases at V and 8 bases at J; junction bases unmatched: 13. This CDR3 is CASRALSGSFDEQFF. CDR3 in DNA: TGTGCCAGCCGCGCTCTTAGCGGGAGTTTCGATGAGCAGTTCTTC.

V usage is TRBV5-1 and J usage is TRBJ2-7, with TRBD2 as a possible D gene (5 bases). This CDR3 spans 14 amino acids. CDR1 and CDR2 from the germline V gene are SGHRS and YFSETQ. Trimming took off 7 bases at V and 2 bases at J, with 16 bases between the two ends. The CDR3, as DNA: TGCGCCAGCCGGCCGGAGAGGGCCCCCTACGAGCAGTACTTC. It encodes CASRPERAPYEQYF.

The V and J genes are TRBV19 and TRBJ2-2; the D gene is possibly TRBD1 (5 bases). Trimming left V 6 bases short and J 5 bases short, with 13 bases between. Germline CDR1 and CDR2: LNHDA and SQIVND (reference sequence). The length of the CDR3 is 14 residues. CDR3 in amino acids: CASRGPKGTGELFF. DNA of the CDR3: TGTGCCAGTAGGGGGCCCAAGGGGACCGGGGAGCTGTTTTTT.

Here the CDR3 DNA reads TGTGCCAGCAGCGCAGGACTAGCGGGAGGCCACGAGCAGTACTTC. Protein sequence: CASSAGLAGGHEQYF. The chain recombines TRBV9 with TRBJ2-7; 14 bases are shared with TRBD2. The germline V gene encodes CDR1 SGDLS and CDR2 YYNGEE. The CDR3 has 15 residues. J was trimmed by 5 bases and V by 3 bases; bases with no gene match: 4.

V and J are TRBV7-2 and TRBJ2-3; D might be TRBD2 (7 bases). Germline CDR1 reads SGHTA; CDR2 reads FQGNSA. This CDR3 contains 15 residues. V dropped 5 bases and J dropped 2 bases, with 14 bases sitting between them. CDR3 residues: CASSRLGGATDTQYF. The CDR3 nucleotides are TGTGCCAGCAGCCGTTTAGGGGGGGCCACAGATACGCAGTATTTT.

This clone was detected a few times. The J gene is TRBJ2-5, the V gene TRBV5-4; maybe TRBD2 (6 bases). The CDR3 runs to 14 residues. Germline V gives CDR1 SGHNT, CDR2 YYREEE (reference sequence). V was clipped by 7 bases and J by 2 bases, with 15 bases between them. DNA for the CDR3: TGTGCCAGCGCGGAGGGCAGGGTGCAAGAGACCCAGTACTTC. Translation gives CASAEGRVQETQYF.

This clone has a single count. The rearrangement joins TRBV1 to TRBJ2-7; TRBD2, the D gene given by the table, was not confirmed from the DNA. TRBV1 is a pseudogene. The CDR3 runs to 19 residues. The CDR3 is CTSSQGRKERLAGGDEQYF. DNA of the CDR3: TGCACCAGCAGCCAGGGCCGTAAGGAGAGGCTAGCGGGAGGGGACGAGCAGTACTTC.

Note on this clone: A junction end diverges from the germline sequence, so it may reflect a read error. This chain uses TRBV7-2 with TRBJ1-2; 7 nucleotides align to TRBD1. From germline, CDR1 is SGHTA and CDR2 FQGNSA. CDR3 length: 13 residues. CDR3 region: CASSLGQHYDYTF. In DNA form, the CDR3 reads TGTGCCAGCAGCTTGGGACAGCACTATGACTACACCTTC.

The chain carries TRBV7-9 and TRBJ1-1; 7 nucleotides align to TRBD1. Germline loops: CDR1 SEHNR, CDR2 FQNEAQ (reference sequence). Losses at the gene ends were 3 bases for V and 1 base for J; bases not matched to a gene: 2. The CDR3 runs 14 residues. The CDR3, as DNA: TGTGCCAGCAGCTTGGGGACAGCGAACACTGAAGCTTTCTTT. This encodes CASSLGTANTEAFF.

The chain employs TRBV7-6 and TRBJ2-1; D unresolved. V lost 5 bases and J 9 bases, leaving 14 bases between the germline ends. Germline V gene lookup returns CDR1 SGHVS and CDR2 FNYEAQ. The length of the CDR3 is 13 residues. The CDR3 nucleotides are TGTGCCAGCAGCCTCAATCCGACGACTGAGCAGTTCTTC. Its protein is CASSLNPTTEQFF. Combining the CDR3 with reference TRBV7-6 and TRBJ2-1 gives the whole variable domain GAGVSQSPRYKVTKRGQDVALRCDPISGHVSLYWYRQALGQGPEFLTYFNYEAQQDKSGLPNDRFSAERPEGSISTLTIQRTEQRDSAMYRCASSLNPTTEQFFGPGTRLTVL.

The chain combines TRBV2 with TRBJ2-1; weak D call: TRBD1 (5 bases). CDR1 is SNHLY and CDR2 is FYNNEI in the germline V gene. This CDR3 region has 16 residues. Trimming removed 0 bases at V and 0 bases at J, with 9 bases between. In DNA, the CDR3 is TGTGCCAGCAGTGAAGCGGGGCCCATCTCCTACAATGAGCAGTTCTTC. Its translation: CASSEAGPISYNEQFF.